This T cell receptor beta chain was sequenced in a study of OX40 agonist ivuxolimab in advanced cancers. Study-level background: Dose-escalation patients' cancers were hepatocellular carcinoma, melanoma, renal cell or head and neck cancer. Treatment received earlier with anti-PD-1, anti-PD-L1 or anti-CTLA-4 agents was allowed, and approximately 44% had some. Study outcomes and limitations: Clonal expansion among partial responders at 0.1-3.0 mg/kg ranked near the lowest. Clonal expansion was seen in CD4+ and CD8+ blood T cells by week 6 at 0.1 to 3.0 mg/kg.

The repertoire was sequenced with immunoSEQ multiplex PCR; TCRdb's copy has only in-frame clones and lacks some. The sample lists roughly 90,000 clones; approximately 85% were seen once. In the case of this clone: As yet, its antigen is unknown.

The sequence came from an adult with an advanced solid tumor such as melanoma, head and neck, liver or kidney cancer. Sequencing was performed on CD4+ or CD8+ T cells sorted from blood, taken in a trial of the OX40 agonist ivuxolimab.

CDR3 in amino acids: CASSLRTGRHEQFF. The DNA for the CDR3 is TGTGCCAGCAGTTTGCGGACAGGGAGACATGAGCAGTTCTTC. The chain has TRBV27 and TRBJ2-1, with TRBD1 matching 8 bases. J lost 8 bases, V lost 3 bases, and 6 bases had no gene match. This CDR3 is 14 amino acids long. Germline V gene data show CDR1 as MNHEY and CDR2 as SMNVEV (reference sequence).